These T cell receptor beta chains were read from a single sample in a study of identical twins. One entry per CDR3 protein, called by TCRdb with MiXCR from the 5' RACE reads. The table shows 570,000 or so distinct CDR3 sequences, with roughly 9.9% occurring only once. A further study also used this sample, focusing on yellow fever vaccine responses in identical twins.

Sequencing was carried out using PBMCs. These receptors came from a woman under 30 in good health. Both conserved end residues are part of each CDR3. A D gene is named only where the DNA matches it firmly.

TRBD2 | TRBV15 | CAIQSAVGLARPLNTGELFF
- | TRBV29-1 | CSVELGGLETQYF
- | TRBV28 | CASSLSFYEQYF
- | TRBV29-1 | CSVGTPRVIYEQFF
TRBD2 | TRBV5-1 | CASSIIAGADTGELFF
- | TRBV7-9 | CASSLNSGRNTEAFF
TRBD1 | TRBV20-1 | CSASPDRGVNIQYF
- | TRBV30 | CAWRRARKDTDTQYF
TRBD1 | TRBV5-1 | CASSSQGDEKLFF
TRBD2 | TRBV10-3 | CAIKMTSGGAGEQYF
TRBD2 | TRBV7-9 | CASSKPSGKSTDTQYF
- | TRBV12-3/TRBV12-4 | CASSGPATDYGYTF
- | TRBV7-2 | CASSLAQYSNQPQHF
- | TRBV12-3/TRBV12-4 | CASSSNSHRTTAWDEQFF
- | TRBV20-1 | CSAPPRRRNSPLHF
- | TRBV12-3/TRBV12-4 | CASRGWAASYEQYF
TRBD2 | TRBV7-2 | CASSPRLAGAGDEQFF
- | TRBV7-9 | CASRPPRGEQYF
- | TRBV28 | CASSPTLDNEQFF
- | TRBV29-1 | CSVELGLYNEQFF
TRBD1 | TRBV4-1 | CASSQDGTGGIADTQYF
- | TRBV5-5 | CASSLVGGDTDTQYF
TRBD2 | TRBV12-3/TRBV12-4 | CASSPGTSDTDTQYF
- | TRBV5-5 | CASREGGNSPLHF
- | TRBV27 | CASSLTGKNEKLFF
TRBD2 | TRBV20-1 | CSAFASGTSGAYEQYF
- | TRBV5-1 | CASSHPGGKSTEAFF
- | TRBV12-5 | CASGFGTASNQPQHF
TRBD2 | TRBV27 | CASSLRLAATQRELFF
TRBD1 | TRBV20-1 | CSANRDRVRQPQHF
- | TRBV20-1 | CSARKEGRGYEQYF
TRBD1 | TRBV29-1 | CSALQGVYGYTF
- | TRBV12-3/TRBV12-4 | CASSLASGRHNEQYF
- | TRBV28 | CASSLQVSGANVLTF
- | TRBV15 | CATSRGPGPEQYF
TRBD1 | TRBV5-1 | CASSFQGASTRAYNEQFF
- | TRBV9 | CASSVDGAGEQYF
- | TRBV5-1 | CASSLEMAAGHSSPLHF
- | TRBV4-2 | CASSHPSSGEQFF
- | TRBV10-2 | CASRETGSNTGELFF
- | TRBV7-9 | CASSSSGGYEQYF
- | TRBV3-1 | CASSSGDSRSRETQYF